This T cell receptor (beta chain) was identified during a study of blood T cell repertoires in COVID-19. Sequencing was performed with immunoSEQ multiplex PCR; in TCRdb, only in-frame clones are kept and a portion is missing. This repertoire shows roughly 350,000 clones, approximately 87% found once; its top ten account for under 5%. The V and J ends lost 4 bases and 0 bases, in that order; junction bases with no gene match: 9. The germline gives CDR1 SGHTS, CDR2 YDEGEE. The CDR3 consists of 18 residues. The rearrangement uses TRBV5-8 and TRBJ1-5; 11 nucleotides agree with TRBD1. The TCR was taken from a woman in her 50s with active or convalescent COVID-19. Sequencing used peripheral blood. CDR3 in amino acids: CASSIRDRGSYSNQPQHF. Here the CDR3 DNA reads TGTGCCAGCAGCATCCGGGACAGGGGGTCATATAGCAATCAGCCCCAGCATTTT.